Detailed here is one TCR beta chain. Antigen: not known. This CDR3 has 13 amino acids. CDR1 and CDR2 (germline): SGDLS, YYNGEE. V lost 0 bases, J lost 8 bases, and 2 bases stayed unmatched. The donor population consisted of healthy HIV-negative adults with no recent acute infections or vaccinations. This sample stems from a study of shared clonotypes between healthy human individuals. Study overall: Researchers drew samples from a couple of women and three men aged 18 to 49. Study-wide results and limits: With few donors, the genetic and exposure-history diversity represented was limited.

The table came from immunoSEQ multiplex PCR; TCRdb's copy has only in-frame clones and leaves some out. This table has about 470,000 clones, 70% to 80% appearing once. V gene TRBV9 combines with J gene TRBJ1-3, with TRBD1 identical over 7 bases. Sequenced material: PBMCs. The TCR originated in a woman aged 40 to 50 in good health. Some clones in this sample may be carry-over from other donors' samples. The CDR3 spells CASSVGQGHTIYF. CDR3 sequence (DNA): TGTGCCAGCAGCGTAGGACAGGGCCACACCATATATTTT.